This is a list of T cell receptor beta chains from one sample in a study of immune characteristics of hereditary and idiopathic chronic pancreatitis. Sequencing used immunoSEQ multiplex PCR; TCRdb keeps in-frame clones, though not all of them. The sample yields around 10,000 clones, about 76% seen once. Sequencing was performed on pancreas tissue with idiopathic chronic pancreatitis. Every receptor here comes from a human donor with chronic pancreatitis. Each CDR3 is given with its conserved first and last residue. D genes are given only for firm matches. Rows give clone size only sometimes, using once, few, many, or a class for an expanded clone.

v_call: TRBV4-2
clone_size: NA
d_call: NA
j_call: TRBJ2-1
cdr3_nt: TGTGCCAGCAGCCAAGACCCACACGTCTGGCAGTTCTTC
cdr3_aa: CASSQDPHVWQFF

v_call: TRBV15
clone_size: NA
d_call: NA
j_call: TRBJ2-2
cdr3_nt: TGTGCCACCAGCACTCCACCAATCCCCAACGGGGAGCTGTTTTTT
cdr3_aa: CATSTPPIPNGELFF

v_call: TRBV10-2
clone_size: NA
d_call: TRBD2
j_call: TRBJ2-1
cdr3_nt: TGCGCCAGCAGTGAGACCCGGGGGGGCGGGAATGAGCAGTTCTTC
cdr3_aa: CASSETRGGGNEQFF

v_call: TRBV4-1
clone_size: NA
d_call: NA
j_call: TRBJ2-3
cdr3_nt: TGCGCCAGCAGCCAAGAACAGTACGGGGGACGCACAGATACGCAGTATTTT
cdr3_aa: CASSQEQYGGRTDTQYF

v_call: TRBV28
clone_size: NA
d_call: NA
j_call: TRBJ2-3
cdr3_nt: TGTGCCAGCAGTTTATGGACAGGCTCCAGCACAGATACGCAGTATTTT
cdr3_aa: CASSLWTGSSTDTQYF

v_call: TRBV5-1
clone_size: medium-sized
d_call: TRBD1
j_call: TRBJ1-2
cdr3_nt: TGCGCCAGCAGCGCCCTATCTAGGGGACAGGGGCCCTATGGCTACACCTTC
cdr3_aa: CASSALSRGQGPYGYTF

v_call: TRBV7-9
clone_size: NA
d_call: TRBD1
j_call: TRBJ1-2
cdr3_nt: TGTGCCAGCTCGTCATCAACAGGGGGCTATGGCTACACCTTC
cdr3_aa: CASSSSTGGYGYTF

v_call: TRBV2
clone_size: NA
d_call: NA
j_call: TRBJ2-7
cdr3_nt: TGTGCCAGCAGTGAACAACAGGTGTCCCAGGAGTACTTC
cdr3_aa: CASSEQQVSQEYF

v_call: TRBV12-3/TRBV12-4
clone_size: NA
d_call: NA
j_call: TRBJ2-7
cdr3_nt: TGTGCCAGCAGCCTGAACTACGAGCAGTACTTC
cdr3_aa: CASSLNYEQYF

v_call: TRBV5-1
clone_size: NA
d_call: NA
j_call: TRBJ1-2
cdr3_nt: TGCGCCAGCAGCATCCCGGGTAGGGCCAACTATGGCTACACCTTC
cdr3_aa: CASSIPGRANYGYTF

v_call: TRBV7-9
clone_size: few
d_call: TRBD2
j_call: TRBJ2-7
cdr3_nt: TGTGCCAGCAGCTTAGAGCGGGGGGGCGGCGAGCAGTACTTC
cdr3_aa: CASSLERGGGEQYF

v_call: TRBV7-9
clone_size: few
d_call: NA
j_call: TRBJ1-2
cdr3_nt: TGTGCCAGCAGCTCCTCTAGCGGGGGGTTTACCTATGGCTACACCTTC
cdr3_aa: CASSSSSGGFTYGYTF

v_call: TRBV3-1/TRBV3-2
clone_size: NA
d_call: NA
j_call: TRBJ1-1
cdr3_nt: TGTGCCAGCAGCCGGCGCGGCGCGACGAAGAACACTGAAGCTTTCTTT
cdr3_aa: CASSRRGATKNTEAFF

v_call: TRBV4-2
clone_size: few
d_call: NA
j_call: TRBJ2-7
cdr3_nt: TGTGCCAGCAGCCAAGAAGGCGGGGACTTGACCTACGAGCAGTACTTC
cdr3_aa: CASSQEGGDLTYEQYF

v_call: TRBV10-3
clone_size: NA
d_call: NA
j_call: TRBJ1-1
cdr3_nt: TGTGCCATCAGTGTAGGGGGGGGGAACACTGAAGCTTTCTTT
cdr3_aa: CAISVGGGNTEAFF

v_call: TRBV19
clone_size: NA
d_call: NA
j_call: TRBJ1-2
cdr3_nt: TGTGCCAGTAGTGGACACACAGTAGCTAACTATGGCTACACCTTC
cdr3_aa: CASSGHTVANYGYTF

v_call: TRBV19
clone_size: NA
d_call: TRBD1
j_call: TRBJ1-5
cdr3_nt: TGTGCCAGTAGTATAAGCCGGGACAGGGGGCATCAGCCCCAGCATTTT
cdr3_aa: CASSISRDRGHQPQHF

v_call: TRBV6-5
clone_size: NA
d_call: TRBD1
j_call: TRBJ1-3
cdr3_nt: TGTGCCAGCAGTTCCACAGGGGCTGGAAACACCATATATTTT
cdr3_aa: CASSSTGAGNTIYF

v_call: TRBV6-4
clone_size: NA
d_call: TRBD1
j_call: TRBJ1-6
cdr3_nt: TGTGCCAGCAGTGACTCGCCAGGGGGGTCACCCCTCCACTTT
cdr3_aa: CASSDSPGGSPLHF

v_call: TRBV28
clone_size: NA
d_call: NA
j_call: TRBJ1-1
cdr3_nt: TGTGCCAGCTCCCCTAACTACAGGGTTATCATCACTGAAGCTTTCTTT
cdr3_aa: CASSPNYRVIITEAFF

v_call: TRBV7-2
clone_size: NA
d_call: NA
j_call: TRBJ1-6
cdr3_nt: TGTGCCAGTACCCCCGGACAGACTAATTCACCCCTCCACTTT
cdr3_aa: CASTPGQTNSPLHF

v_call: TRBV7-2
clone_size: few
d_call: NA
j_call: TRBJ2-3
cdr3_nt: TGTGCCAGCAGCATTCCAGGGAGCGTGGATACGCAGTATTTT
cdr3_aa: CASSIPGSVDTQYF